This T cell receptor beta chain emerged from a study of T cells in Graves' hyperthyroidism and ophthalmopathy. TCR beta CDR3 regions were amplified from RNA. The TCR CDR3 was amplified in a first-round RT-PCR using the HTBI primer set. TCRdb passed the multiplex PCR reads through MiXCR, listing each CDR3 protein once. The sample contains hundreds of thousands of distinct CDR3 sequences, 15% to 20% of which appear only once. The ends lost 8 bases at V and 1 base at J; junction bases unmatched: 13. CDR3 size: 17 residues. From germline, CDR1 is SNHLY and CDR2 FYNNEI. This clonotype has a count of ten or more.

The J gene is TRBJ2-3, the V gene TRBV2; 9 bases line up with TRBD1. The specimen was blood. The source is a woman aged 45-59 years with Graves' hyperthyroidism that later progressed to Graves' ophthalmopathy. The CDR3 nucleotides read TGTGCCAGCGGTGGACAGGGGAAGTTTGCGGGCACAGATACGCAGTATTTT. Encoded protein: CASGGQGKFAGTDTQYF.